Listed below are T cell receptor beta chains from one sample, sequenced in a study of regulatory dendritic cells for organ transplantation. Clones were sequenced by immunoSEQ multiplex PCR, and TCRdb holds only the in-frame ones, with some missing. The profile covers almost 35,000 clones, with 85% to 90% appearing a single time and under 0.075% taken by the ten largest. The specimen was naive CD4+ T cells from blood. The origin of the receptors is a human donor in good health. CDR3s include the opening cysteine and the closing phenylalanine or tryptophan.

TRBV6-5,15,TRBJ1-2,CASSYSRRAGGGYTF
TRBV9,15,TRBJ1-1,CASSVVVVENTEAFF
TRBV4-3,17,TRBJ1-4,CASSQDNGVPAGEKLFF
TRBV9,14,TRBJ2-3,CASSVSLAGNTQYF
TRBV19,12,TRBJ2-7,CASRDRDYEQYF
TRBV7-9,17,TRBJ1-1,CASRPIIRGGKNTEAFF
TRBV9,17,TRBJ1-5,CASSVGPSGFMGQPQHF
TRBV30,18,TRBJ1-2,CAWTREGLSMFSNYGYTF
TRBV25-1,11,TRBJ2-1,CASRGYGEQFF
TRBV7-6,14,TRBJ1-2,CASSLAKGMGGYTF
TRBV4-3,14,TRBJ2-5,CASSPTGAAETQYF
TRBV7-9,12,TRBJ1-1,CASSLMAGGAFF
TRBV7-9,17,TRBJ1-2,CASSLGSPARANYGYTF
TRBV7-8,16,TRBJ1-2,CASSLNSRDTLGGYTF
TRBV30,14,TRBJ2-5,CAWRRPLGAETQYF
TRBV6-5,13,TRBJ2-7,CASRPPGAYEQYF
TRBV27,17,TRBJ2-7,CASSQLSWRDVSYEQYF
TRBV19,14,TRBJ2-3,CASSIGNTGDTQYF
TRBV5-5,14,TRBJ2-7,CASSLSRDSYEQYF
TRBV6-5,15,TRBJ2-1,CASSYTSGRYNEQFF
TRBV7-3,13,TRBJ2-4,CASSLQGSDIQYF
TRBV6-5,14,TRBJ1-2,CASSRGQGNYGYTF
TRBV7-2,19,TRBJ2-5,CASSLSGVRGGASPETQYF
TRBV9,15,TRBJ1-6,CASSVSSSYNSPLHF
TRBV29-1,13,TRBJ1-5,CSVEERPNQPQHF